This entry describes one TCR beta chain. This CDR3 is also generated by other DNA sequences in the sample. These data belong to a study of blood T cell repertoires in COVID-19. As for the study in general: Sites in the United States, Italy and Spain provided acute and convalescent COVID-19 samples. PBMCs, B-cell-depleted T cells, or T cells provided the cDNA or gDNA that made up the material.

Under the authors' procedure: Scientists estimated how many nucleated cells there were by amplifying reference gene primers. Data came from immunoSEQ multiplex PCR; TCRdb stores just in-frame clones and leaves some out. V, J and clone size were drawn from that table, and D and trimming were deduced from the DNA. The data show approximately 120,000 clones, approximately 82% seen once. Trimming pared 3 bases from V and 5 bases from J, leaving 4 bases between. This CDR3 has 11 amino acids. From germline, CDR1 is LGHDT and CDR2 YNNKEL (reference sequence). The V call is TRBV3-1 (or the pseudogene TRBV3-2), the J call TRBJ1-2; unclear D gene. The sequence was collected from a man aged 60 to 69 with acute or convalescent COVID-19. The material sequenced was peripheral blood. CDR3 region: CASSHRYGYTF. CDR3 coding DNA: TGTGCCAGCAGCCACAGGTATGGCTACACCTTC.